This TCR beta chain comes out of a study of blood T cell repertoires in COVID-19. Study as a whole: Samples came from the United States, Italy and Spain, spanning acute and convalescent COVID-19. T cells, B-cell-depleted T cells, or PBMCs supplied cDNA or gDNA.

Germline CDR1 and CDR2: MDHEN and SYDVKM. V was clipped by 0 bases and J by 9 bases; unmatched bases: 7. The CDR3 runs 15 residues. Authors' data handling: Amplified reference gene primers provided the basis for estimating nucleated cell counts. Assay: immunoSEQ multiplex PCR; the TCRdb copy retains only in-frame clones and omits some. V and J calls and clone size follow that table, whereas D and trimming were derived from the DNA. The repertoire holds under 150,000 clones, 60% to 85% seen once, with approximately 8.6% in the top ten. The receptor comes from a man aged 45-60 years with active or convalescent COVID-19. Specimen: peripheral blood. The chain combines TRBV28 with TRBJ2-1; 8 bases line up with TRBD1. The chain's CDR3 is CASSLWHRGDPEQFF. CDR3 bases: TGTGCCAGCAGTTTATGGCACAGGGGGGACCCTGAGCAGTTCTTC.